Listed here are 12 T cell receptor beta chains from one sample, sequenced in a study of shared clonotypes between healthy human individuals. TCRdb's table, derived via immunoSEQ multiplex PCR, lists solely in-frame clones and lacks some. The sample holds 2 million to 2.5 million clones; 85% to 95% are singletons and the top ten take about 0.39%. Input material: naive CD4+ T cells from PBMCs. The sample's subset: CD45RA+ positively selected. Receptors were obtained from a young man in good health. Some clones in this sample may be carry-over from other donors' samples.

The V gene is TRBV9, the J gene TRBJ2-1, with D unclear. Trimming took off 0 bases at V and 3 bases at J, with 7 bases between the two ends. Germline CDR1 SGDLS, CDR2 YYNGEE. This CDR3 region has 14 residues. CDR3 DNA: TGTGCCAGCAGCGTAGTACAGAGCTACAATGAGCAGTTCTTC. It specifies CASSVVQSYNEQFF. Drawing the rest from reference TRBV9 and TRBJ2-1, the complete variable domain is DSGVTQTPKHLITATGQRVTLRCSPRSGDLSVYWYQQSLDQGLQFLIQYYNGEERAKGNILERFSAQQFPDLHSELNLSSLELGDSALYFCASSVVQSYNEQFFGPGTRLTVL.

The rearrangement links TRBV5-1 to TRBJ2-7; D unresolved. Germline assignment: CDR1 SGHRS and CDR2 YFSETQ. Trimming removed 0 bases from V and 2 bases from J, with 12 bases in between. The CDR3 spans 15 residues. CDR3 in DNA: TGCGCCAGCAGCTTGGCCCCTGCAGAGGCCTACGAGCAGTACTTC. It translates to CASSLAPAEAYEQYF.

The chain combines TRBV7-3 with TRBJ2-7, with D unclear. Germline V CDR1 and CDR2: SGHTA, FQGTGA. CDR3 length equals 14 residues. V was clipped by 5 bases and J by 7 bases, with 18 bases between them. CDR3 loop: CASSRNSPPLEQYF. Here the CDR3 DNA reads TGTGCCAGCAGCCGCAATTCCCCCCCCTTAGAGCAGTACTTC.

This clone was seen a handful of times. Other DNA sequences in this specimen translate into the identical CDR3. The rearrangement uses TRBV19 and TRBJ2-6; D not resolved. The V and J ends lost 1 base and 0 bases respectively, with 4 bases between them. Per the germline V gene, CDR1 is LNHDA and CDR2 is SQIVND (reference sequence). The CDR3 contains 15 residues. DNA for the CDR3: TGTGCCAGTAGTATAGGCGGCTCTGGGGCCAACGTCCTGACTTTC. Protein sequence: CASSIGGSGANVLTF.

V and J are TRBV5-4 and TRBJ2-7, with D perhaps being TRBD1 or TRBD2 (5 bases each). V lost 0 bases and J 5 bases, leaving 18 bases between the germline ends. CDR1 and CDR2 (germline): SGHNT, YYREEE (reference sequence). The CDR3 consists of 16 residues. CDR3 sequence reads: CASSLAGAGSYHEQYF. The CDR3 nucleotides are TGTGCCAGCAGCTTGGCTGGGGCGGGCTCCTACCACGAGCAGTACTTC.

This chain links TRBV5-1 with TRBJ2-2; 14 bases are shared with TRBD2. The V gene's germline CDR1 is SGHRS and CDR2 YFSETQ. The CDR3 runs to 18 residues. Trimming cost V 4 bases and J 7 bases; bases outside gene matches: 12. The CDR3 is CASSKTPGLAGAIGELFF. CDR3 in DNA: TGCGCCAGCAGCAAAACTCCGGGACTAGCGGGAGCAATCGGGGAGCTGTTTTTT.

The chain uses TRBV5-1 and TRBJ1-6; 8 bases line up with TRBD1. Germline V CDR1 and CDR2: SGHRS, YFSETQ. The V and J ends lost 0 bases and 7 bases, in that order; junction bases with no gene match: 6. The CDR3 spans 16 residues. The CDR3 loop is CASSLGGQATNSPLHF. The CDR3 DNA follows: TGCGCCAGCAGCTTGGGGGGACAGGCGACCAATTCACCCCTCCACTTT.

The V call is TRBV7-2, the J call TRBJ2-3, with no clear D. The CDR3 covers 16 residues. Germline loops: CDR1 SGHTA, CDR2 FQGNSA. V lost 3 bases, J lost 0 bases, and 13 bases lay in between. CDR3 sequence: CASSFSRPQSTDTQYF. DNA for the CDR3: TGTGCCAGCAGCTTTTCGCGGCCCCAAAGCACAGATACGCAGTATTTT.

The chain joins TRBV28 to TRBJ1-5; D is ambiguous. With 3 bases removed from V and 8 bases from J, the gap between germline ends came to 8 bases. The V gene's germline CDR1 is MDHEN and CDR2 SYDVKM. The CDR3 is 12 residues long. The CDR3 nucleotides are TGTGCCAGCAGTTTGACGAGCAAGCCCCAGCATTTT. Amino acid sequence: CASSLTSKPQHF.

The chain combines TRBV9 with TRBJ2-7; D is unresolved. Germline V gives CDR1 SGDLS, CDR2 YYNGEE. This CDR3 contains 14 residues. Deletions cut 0 bases from V and 6 bases from J, with 13 bases between. CDR3 coding DNA: TGTGCCAGCAGCGTAGACCCGTATGAAGGCGAGCAGTACTTC. Its protein product is CASSVDPYEGEQYF.

This chain joins TRBV10-3 and TRBJ2-5, with a tentative D call TRBD2 (5 bases). The CDR3 sequence is 12 residues long. Trimming took 2 bases from V and 10 from J, leaving 11 bases between them. Germline loops: CDR1 ENHRY, CDR2 SYGVKD. The CDR3 DNA follows: TGTGCCATCAGTGAGACCGCCGGGAACCAGTACTTC. This gives the protein CAISETAGNQYF.

The chain is built from TRBV10-1 and TRBJ2-5; D might be TRBD1 or TRBD2, each matching 5 bases. V was clipped by 5 bases and J by 5 bases, with 15 bases between them. CDR3 length: 14 amino acids. Germline V CDR1 and CDR2: WNHNN, SYGVQD (reference sequence). In DNA form, the CDR3 reads TGCGCCAGCAGTTCCGGGGCACTCGGGGAGACCCAGTACTTC. Its translation: CASSSGALGETQYF.